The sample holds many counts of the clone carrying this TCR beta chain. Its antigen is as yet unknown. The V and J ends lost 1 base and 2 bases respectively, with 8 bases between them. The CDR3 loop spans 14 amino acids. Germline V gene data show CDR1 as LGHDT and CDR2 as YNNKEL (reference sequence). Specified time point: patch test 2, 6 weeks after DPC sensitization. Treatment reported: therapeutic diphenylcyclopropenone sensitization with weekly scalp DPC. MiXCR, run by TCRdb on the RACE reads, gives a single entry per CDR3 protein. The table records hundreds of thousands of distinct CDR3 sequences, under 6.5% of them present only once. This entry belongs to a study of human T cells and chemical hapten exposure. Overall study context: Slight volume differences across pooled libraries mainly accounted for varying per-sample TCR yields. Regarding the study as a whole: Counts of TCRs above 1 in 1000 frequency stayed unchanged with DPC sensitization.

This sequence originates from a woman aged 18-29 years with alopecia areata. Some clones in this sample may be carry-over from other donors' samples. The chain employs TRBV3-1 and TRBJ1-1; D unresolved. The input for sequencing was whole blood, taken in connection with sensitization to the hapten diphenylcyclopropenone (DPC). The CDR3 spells CASSQGDSNTEAFF. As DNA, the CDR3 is TGTGCCAGCAGCCAAGGTGATAGCAACACTGAAGCTTTCTTT.